Each of the 23 T cell receptor beta chains below was sequenced from the same sample in a study of T cells in Graves' hyperthyroidism and ophthalmopathy. It was RNA transcripts that yielded the amplified TCR beta CDR3 regions. TCR CDR3 regions were first amplified by RT-PCR with HTBI primers. TCRdb processed the multiplex PCR reads anew with MiXCR; each CDR3 protein has one entry. The table has around 600,000 distinct CDR3 sequences, roughly 46% seen once. The sequencing input was peripheral blood or thyroid tissue (not recorded which). The receptor set was obtained from an adult man with Graves' disease, either hyperthyroidism or ophthalmopathy (not recorded which).

The chain carries TRBV6-5 and TRBJ1-1, with D perhaps matching TRBD1 (5 bases). This CDR3 region has 13 residues. V was trimmed by 4 bases and J by 8 bases, leaving 14 bases between them. Germline V gives CDR1 MNHEY, CDR2 SVGAGI. The CDR3, as DNA: TGTGCCAGCAGTTCCGGGACGGTGAGGGAAGCTTTCTTT. It encodes CASSSGTVREAFF.

The J gene is TRBJ1-2, the V gene TRBV6-5; weak D call: TRBD1 (6 bases). Germline V gene lookup returns CDR1 MNHEY and CDR2 SVGAGI. The CDR3 spans 15 residues. Between the trimmed V and J ends, which lost 5 bases and 2 bases, there was a span of 15 bases. The CDR3 is CASSLHGQLNYGYTF. The CDR3 nucleotides read TGTGCCAGCAGTCTACACGGACAGCTAAACTATGGCTACACCTTC.

In this sample, this clonotype turned up a few times. This rearrangement joins TRBV12-3 or TRBV12-4 to TRBJ2-5, with D unclear. The CDR3 is made up of 14 amino acids. With 1 base removed from V and 6 bases from J, the gap between germline ends came to 12 bases. In DNA, the CDR3 is TGTGCCAGCAGTTTAGGGAGCCAGGCCAAGACCCAGTACTTC. Protein product: CASSLGSQAKTQYF.

This clonotype came up many times. This rearrangement joins TRBV7-9 to TRBJ1-1; TRBD1 matches 7 bases. CDR3 length: 15 residues. Germline V gives CDR1 SEHNR, CDR2 FQNEAQ (reference sequence). The V segment lost 0 bases and the J segment 8 bases; nucleotides outside the gene matches: 9. The CDR3 loop reads CASSLAVGGAAEAFF. The DNA for the CDR3 is TGTGCCAGCAGCTTAGCTGTAGGGGGCGCGGCGGAAGCTTTCTTT. The full variable domain, in which reference TRBV7-9 and TRBJ1-1 provide the parts outside the CDR3, is DTGVSQNPRHKITKRGQNVTFRCDPISEHNRLYWYRQTLGQGPEFLTYFQNEAQLEKSRLLSDRFSAERPKGSFSTLEIQRTEQGDSAMYLCASSLAVGGAAEAFFGQGTRLTVV.

This chain uses TRBV9 with TRBJ1-4; tentatively, D is TRBD1 (6 bases). The CDR3 loop spans 17 amino acids. Germline values: CDR1 SGDLS, CDR2 YYNGEE. The V and J ends lost 4 bases and 4 bases respectively, with 20 bases between them. This CDR3 is CASSLLGGGRNNEKLFF. The CDR3 coding sequence is TGTGCCAGCAGCTTGCTCGGGGGGGGCAGGAATAATGAAAAACTGTTTTTT. Full variable domain (remainder filled in from reference TRBV9 and TRBJ1-4): DSGVTQTPKHLITATGQRVTLRCSPRSGDLSVYWYQQSLDQGLQFLIQYYNGEERAKGNILERFSAQQFPDLHSELNLSSLELGDSALYFCASSLLGGGRNNEKLFFGSGTQLSVL.

The rearrangement joins TRBV11-2 to TRBJ2-2, with 7 nucleotides matching TRBD1. The CDR3 is made up of 15 amino acids. The V and J ends lost 5 bases and 6 bases, in that order; junction bases with no gene match: 9. Germline V CDR1 and CDR2: SGHAT, FQNNGV. CDR3 in amino acids: CASSLRTGFAGELFF. CDR3 in DNA: TGTGCCAGCAGCCTGCGGACAGGATTCGCCGGGGAGCTGTTTTTT.

This clonotype was counted only a few times. This rearrangement joins TRBV11-2 to TRBJ1-5, with TRBD1 as a possible D gene (5 bases). The germline V and J ends were trimmed by 5 bases and 0 bases, with 8 bases remaining between them. CDR1 SGHAT and CDR2 FQNNGV come from the germline V gene. This CDR3 has 14 residues. The CDR3: CASSRDFSNQPQHF. The CDR3 DNA sequence: TGTGCCAGCAGCAGGGACTTTAGCAATCAGCCCCAGCATTTT. Using reference TRBV11-2 and TRBJ1-5 for the parts outside the CDR3, the full variable domain is EAGVAQSPRYKIIEKRQSVAFWCNPISGHATLYWYQQILGQGPKLLIQFQNNGVVDDSQLPKDRFSAERLKGVDSTLKIQPAKLEDSAVYLCASSRDFSNQPQHFGDGTRLSIL.

This clonotype was counted ten times or more. The chain links TRBV10-2 to TRBJ1-5; a weak D match, TRBD1 (5 bases). V lost 8 bases to trimming and J lost 7 bases, with 15 bases between them. Germline CDR1 and CDR2: WSHSY and SAAADI. The CDR3 has 13 residues. The CDR3 nucleotides are TGCGCCAGCGGGGGACGGGTCGGCCAGCCCCAGCATTTT. Translated, it gives CASGGRVGQPQHF.

This chain joins TRBV15 and TRBJ2-7, with D tentatively TRBD1 (5 bases). Germline V gene sequence: CDR1 LNHNV, CDR2 YYDKDF (reference sequence). This CDR3 spans 14 amino acids. The V end lost 3 bases, the J end lost 3 bases, and 12 bases lay between the germline ends. The chain's CDR3 is CATSRAAGYYEQYF. The CDR3, as DNA: TGTGCCACCAGCAGGGCAGCAGGGTACTACGAGCAGTACTTC.

This clonotype has just a few counts. The V and J genes are TRBV12-3 or TRBV12-4 and TRBJ1-2; no definite D call. The ends were cut back, 5 bases at V and 5 bases at J, with 18 bases in the middle. CDR3 length: 15 residues. CDR3 region: CASSEEGYGLYGYTF. CDR3 sequence (DNA): TGTGCCAGCAGTGAAGAAGGGTACGGTCTTTATGGCTACACCTTC.

The chain joins TRBV5-1 to TRBJ1-2, with 12 bases that match TRBD1. Germline CDR1 SGHRS, CDR2 YFSETQ. V lost 3 bases, J lost 6 bases, and 9 bases stayed unmatched. This CDR3 comprises 16 residues. The CDR3 region has the DNA TGCGCCAGCAGCTGGGGACAGGGGGCGCAGGGAAATGGCTACACCTTC. Encoded protein: CASSWGQGAQGNGYTF. Full variable domain (remainder filled in from reference TRBV5-1 and TRBJ1-2): KAGVTQTPRYLIKTRGQQVTLSCSPISGHRSVSWYQQTPGQGLQFLFEYFSETQRNKGNFPGRFSGRQFSNSRSEMNVSTLELGDSALYLCASSWGQGAQGNGYTFGSGTRLTVV.

The rearrangement uses TRBV7-9 and TRBJ1-2, with D possibly matching TRBD1 (5 bases). Trimming removed 5 bases at V and 4 bases at J, with 23 bases between. Looked up from germline, CDR1 is SEHNR and CDR2 is FQNEAQ (reference sequence). The CDR3 sequence is 17 residues long. CDR3 protein: CASSRNKMRGSFYGYTF. The CDR3 nucleotides are TGTGCCAGCAGCCGCAATAAAATGAGGGGCAGCTTCTATGGCTACACCTTC.

This clonotype has at least ten counts. This chain connects TRBV7-3 to TRBJ1-1; D possibly corresponds to TRBD1 (6 bases). Deletions cut 6 bases from V and 5 bases from J, with 13 bases between. Germline loops: CDR1 SGHTA, CDR2 FQGTGA. The CDR3 totals 13 residues. CDR3 sequence (DNA): TGTGCCAGCAGTCCTACAGGGTTTACTGAAGCTTTCTTT. It yields the protein CASSPTGFTEAFF.

On this clonotype: A much larger clone differs by one base, so this may be a read error. No conserved phenylalanine or tryptophan is present at the end of the CDR3, so a read error is the likely explanation. The J gene is TRBJ1-1, the V gene TRBV2, with 9 bases that match TRBD1. Germline V gene lookup returns CDR1 SNHLY and CDR2 FYNNEI. The V segment lost 5 bases and the J segment 7 bases; nucleotides outside the gene matches: 11. The CDR3 totals 15 residues. CDR3 residues: CASSKGQGIWGEAFS. DNA for the CDR3: TGTGCCAGCAGTAAGGGACAGGGAATTTGGGGTGAAGCTTTCTCT.

This clonotype has only a few counts. The rearrangement joins TRBV9 to TRBJ2-2; D not resolved. The germline CDR1 and CDR2 sequences are SGDLS and YYNGEE. This CDR3 has 15 amino acids. The ends were cut back, 4 bases at V and 1 base at J, with 11 bases in the middle. CDR3 sequence reads: CASSRNPGNTGELFF. In nucleotides, the CDR3 is TGTGCCAGCAGCCGAAACCCGGGGAACACCGGGGAGCTGTTTTTT. The whole variable domain, remainder taken from reference TRBV9 and TRBJ2-2, is DSGVTQTPKHLITATGQRVTLRCSPRSGDLSVYWYQQSLDQGLQFLIQYYNGEERAKGNILERFSAQQFPDLHSELNLSSLELGDSALYFCASSRNPGNTGELFFGEGSRLTVL.

The V call is TRBV29-1, the J call TRBJ2-2, with 11 bases identical to TRBD2. CDR3 length: 15 residues. The germline gives CDR1 SQVTM, CDR2 ANQGSEA. Trimming at V came to 7 bases and at J to 6 bases, leaving 10 bases not matched to a gene. For the CDR3, the DNA is TGCAGCGCAAGAACTAGCGGGAGCCGGGCCGGGGAGCTGTTTTTT. Translated: CSARTSGSRAGELFF.

The genes are TRBV12-3 or TRBV12-4 and TRBJ1-3; D might be TRBD1 (5 bases). The CDR3 is made up of 15 amino acids. V lost 5 bases and J lost 0, with 11 bases in between. CDR3 residues: CASSLGALSGNTIYF. The CDR3 DNA sequence: TGTGCCAGCAGTCTCGGGGCTCTCTCTGGAAACACCATATATTTT.

In regard to this clonotype: One base away lies a much larger clone, so this may be a sequencing read error. V is TRBV7-2 and J is TRBJ1-3; D gene ambiguous. Germline values: CDR1 SGHTA, CDR2 FQGNSA. This CDR3 comprises 14 residues. The CDR3 DNA is TGTGCCAGCAGCTTAGCGCTACATGGAGACACCATATATTTT. This sequence encodes CASSLALHGDTIYF.

Of note for this clonotype: This may stem from a read error, because a much larger clone lies one nucleotide away. The V call is TRBV29-1, the J call TRBJ2-5, with D maybe TRBD2 (7 bases). The CDR3 is made up of 15 amino acids. Germline-derived CDR1 and CDR2 are SQVTM and ANQGSEA. Trimming took 1 base from V and 7 from J, leaving 19 bases between them. CDR3 in DNA: TGCAGCGTTGAAGGGGGCAGGGGAGGGAGGGGGACCCAGTACTTC. Amino acid sequence: CSVEGGRGGRGTQYF.

This clonotype turned up a few times. This chain uses TRBV5-1 with TRBJ2-3; no definite D call. V was trimmed by 4 bases and J by 4 bases, leaving 16 bases between them. The germline V gene encodes CDR1 SGHRS and CDR2 YFSETQ. This CDR3 region has 15 residues. DNA of the CDR3: TGCGCCAGCAGCAGGGCCGATACCGGTTCAGATACGCAGTATTTT. Translated, it gives CASSRADTGSDTQYF.

This clonotype was seen a few times. The chain couples TRBV12-3 or TRBV12-4 to TRBJ2-5; either TRBD1 or TRBD2 may fit D (6 bases each). V was pared by 4 bases and J by 7 bases, with 22 bases between. The CDR3 is 16 residues long. Written as DNA, the CDR3 is TGTGCCAGCAGTTCCCGTTGGGGGGCCGCGGAACGGACCCAGTACTTC. Protein sequence: CASSSRWGAAERTQYF.

A remark on this clonotype: Being one base from a much bigger clone, this may be a read error. CDR3 region: CASSPSGSGGTYEQYF. CDR3 nucleotides: TGTGCCAGCAGTCCCTCGGGTAGCGGGGGTACCTACGAGCAGTACTTC. The V call is TRBV7-9, the J call TRBJ2-7, with TRBD2 matching 9 bases. From germline, CDR1 is SEHNR and CDR2 FQNEAQ (reference sequence). The CDR3 covers 16 residues. The ends lost 6 bases at V and 2 bases at J; junction bases unmatched: 11.

This clonotype was counted ten times or more. The V and J genes are TRBV10-3 and TRBJ1-5; a possible D gene is TRBD1 (5 bases). CDR1 is ENHRY and CDR2 is SYGVKD in the germline V gene. The CDR3 consists of 16 residues. Deletions cut 4 bases from V and 0 bases from J, with 13 bases between. CDR3 sequence (DNA): TGTGCCATCAGTGCTCGGGGACGGGATAGCAATCAGCCCCAGCATTTT. Translated, it gives CAISARGRDSNQPQHF.